This T cell receptor (beta chain) was observed in a study of blood T cell repertoires in COVID-19. The wider study: COVID-19 samples, acute and convalescent, were from the United States, Italy and Spain. From T cells, B-cell-depleted T cells, or PBMCs came the material, which was cDNA or gDNA.

Trimming cost V 6 bases and J 7 bases; bases outside gene matches: 8. CDR3 length: 13 residues. This clone is a singleton in its sample. As originally analysed: Using reference gene primer amplification, nucleated cell counts were estimated. The protocol was immunoSEQ multiplex PCR, while the TCRdb copy is restricted to in-frame clones and leaves out a portion. D and trimming were read from the DNA, whereas the V and J calls and clone size are those reported in that table. The sample includes around 150,000 clones, 75% to 85% of them seen just once. The sequence was obtained from a woman aged 45-59 years in a cohort sampled during active or convalescent COVID-19. Sequenced input: peripheral blood. The V gene is TRBV12-3 or TRBV12-4, the J gene TRBJ2-7; 8 nucleotides match TRBD1. CDR3 in DNA: TGTGCCAGCAGCCTCCCAGGGGGCGGAGAGCAGTACTTC. Protein product: CASSLPGGGEQYF.